The 22 T cell receptor beta chains below were found in one sample sequenced in a study of cytomegalovirus exposure and HLA in healthy donors. PCR employed 60 Vbeta and 13 Jbeta primers. The data were produced by immunoSEQ multiplex PCR, yet TCRdb's version contains in-frame clones alone and is incomplete. This sample yields 130,000 to 150,000 clones, of which roughly three quarters are seen a single time; more than 4.5% belongs to the top ten. Input material: PBMCs. All receptors derive from a woman aged 45-65 years in good health and CMV-seronegative.

The V gene is TRBV4-3, the J gene TRBJ2-7, with 7 bases aligning to TRBD1. The CDR3 covers 14 residues. The V and J ends lost 5 bases and 5 bases, in that order; junction bases with no gene match: 9. Germline loops: CDR1 LGHNA, CDR2 YSLEER. The CDR3 DNA sequence: TGCGCCAGCAGCTCACGGACAGGATGGGACGAGCAGTACTTC. Encoded protein: CASSSRTGWDEQYF.

This clone occurred a few times. DNA of the CDR3: TGTGCCAGCAGCGTAGCGGGGGGCCTCCACAATGAGCAGTTCTTC. It encodes CASSVAGGLHNEQFF. The V call is TRBV9, the J call TRBJ2-1; D perhaps matches TRBD2 (7 bases). With 0 bases removed from V and 5 bases from J, the gap between germline ends came to 12 bases. CDR1 and CDR2 (germline): SGDLS, YYNGEE. The CDR3 is 15 amino acids.

This clone showed up just a few times. The gene calls are TRBV7-2 and TRBJ2-7; 9 bases match TRBD1. The CDR3 extends over 14 amino acids. From germline, CDR1 is SGHTA and CDR2 FQGNSA. J lost 5 bases, V lost 5 bases, and 7 bases had no gene match. CDR3 nucleotide sequence: TGTGCCAGCAGCCGGACCGGGACAGGGAACGAGCAGTACTTC. It codes for CASSRTGTGNEQYF. The full variable domain, with the rest looked up from reference TRBV7-2 and TRBJ2-7, is GAGVSQSPSNKVTEKGKDVELRCDPISGHTALYWYRQSLGQGLEFLIYFQGNSAPDKSGLPSDRFSAERTGGSVSTLTIQRTQQEDSAVYLCASSRTGTGNEQYFGPGTRLTVT.

The genes are TRBV7-6 and TRBJ1-1, with D tentatively TRBD1 (5 bases). The CDR3 spans 14 residues. The ends were cut back, 4 bases at V and 3 bases at J, with 12 bases in the middle. Germline CDR1 and CDR2: SGHVS and FNYEAQ. CDR3 DNA: TGTGCCAGCAGCTCGGGACTATACGACACTGAAGCTTTCTTT. It encodes CASSSGLYDTEAFF. Full variable domain (rest looked up from reference TRBV7-6 and TRBJ1-1): GAGVSQSPRYKVTKRGQDVALRCDPISGHVSLYWYRQALGQGPEFLTYFNYEAQQDKSGLPNDRFSAERPEGSISTLTIQRTEQRDSAMYRCASSSGLYDTEAFFGQGTRLTVV.

This clone was picked up one time. The chain employs TRBV28 and TRBJ2-3; D is possibly TRBD1 (6 bases). The CDR3 is 20 residues long. V was shortened by 8 bases and J by 0 bases, with 30 bases between the two germline ends. Germline-derived CDR1 and CDR2 are MDHEN and SYDVKM. The CDR3 bases are TGTGCCAGCGGGAGTAAGCTGCGGCCTTGGACAGAGTATAGCACAGATACGCAGTATTTT. Amino acid sequence: CASGSKLRPWTEYSTDTQYF.

V is TRBV7-3 and J is TRBJ2-7, with 11 nucleotides matching TRBD1. The length of the CDR3 is 13 residues. The V and J ends lost 3 bases and 5 bases, in that order; junction bases with no gene match: 0. Germline CDR1 and CDR2: SGHTA and FQGTGA. CDR3 region: CASSLDRGHEQYF. The DNA for the CDR3 is TGTGCCAGCAGCTTGGACAGGGGGCACGAGCAGTACTTC.

The chain is built from TRBV19 and TRBJ1-3; 7 bases are a match to TRBD1. Germline CDR1 reads LNHDA; CDR2 reads SQIVND (reference sequence). The V gene end was trimmed by 3 bases and the J gene end by 3 bases; junction bases not matched to a gene: 5. This CDR3 comprises 15 residues. The CDR3 loop reads CASSIGDSGGNTIYF. CDR3 sequence (DNA): TGTGCCAGTAGTATCGGGGACAGCGGTGGAAACACCATATATTTT.

This clone was picked up a small number of times. One end of the junction varies from germline; a read error may be responsible. The V gene is TRBV7-9, the J gene TRBJ2-7, with D possibly TRBD1 on 7 matching bases. The CDR3 covers 11 residues. Looked up from germline, CDR1 is SEHNR and CDR2 is FQNEAQ (reference sequence). The CDR3 bases are TGTGCCAGCTCGGAGGGGCAGGGGGAGGACTTC. Protein product: CASSEGQGEDF.

The rearrangement uses TRBV5-5 and TRBJ1-2; the D is unclear. Germline values: CDR1 SGHKS, CDR2 YYEKEE (reference sequence). V was trimmed by 6 bases and J by 3 bases, leaving 15 bases between them. CDR3 length equals 14 residues. CDR3 DNA: TGTGCCAGCACCTCATCCAGTGTCGACTATGGCTACACCTTC. This sequence encodes CASTSSSVDYGYTF. The whole variable domain, filled in from reference TRBV5-5 and TRBJ1-2, reads DAGVTQSPTHLIKTRGQQVTLRCSPISGHKSVSWYQQVLGQGPQFIFQYYEKEERGRGNFPDRFSARQFPNYSSELNVNALLLGDSALYLCASTSSSVDYGYTFGSGTRLTVV.

The V and J genes are TRBV2 and TRBJ2-5; TRBD1 matches at 9 bases. The CDR3 runs 14 residues. Trimming at V came to 8 bases and at J to 4 bases, leaving 8 bases not matched to a gene. From germline, CDR1 is SNHLY and CDR2 FYNNEI. CDR3 sequence (DNA): TGTGCCAGCCGGGACAGGGTTAATGGAGAGACCCAGTACTTC. It translates to CASRDRVNGETQYF.

The rearrangement uses TRBV6-6 and TRBJ1-2; 7 bases line up with TRBD1. The CDR3 sequence is 13 residues long. CDR1 and CDR2 from the germline V gene are MNHNY and SVGAGI (reference sequence). V shed 6 bases, J shed 4 bases, and the junction held 5 bases outside the gene matches. The CDR3 loop is CASRSGQPYGYTF. CDR3 nucleotides: TGTGCCAGCAGGTCGGGACAGCCCTATGGCTACACCTTC.

The chain is built from TRBV29-1 and TRBJ2-3; the match to TRBD2 covers 9 bases. The length of the CDR3 is 12 residues. The germline gives CDR1 SQVTM, CDR2 ANQGSEA. The V and J ends lost 4 bases and 5 bases, in that order; junction bases with no gene match: 1. CDR3 residues: CSVARGGDTQYF. The CDR3 DNA reads as TGCAGCGTTGCGCGGGGGGGAGATACGCAGTATTTT.

Only one count was recorded for this clone. The V call is TRBV5-4, the J call TRBJ2-5, with D unresolved. Looked up from germline, CDR1 is SGHNT and CDR2 is YYREEE (reference sequence). Trimming stripped 0 bases from V and 4 bases from J, with 4 bases between. The CDR3 totals 12 residues. CDR3 bases: TGTGCCAGCAGCTTGGATCGAGAGACCCAGTACTTC. Translating gives CASSLDRETQYF.

The rearrangement links TRBV13 to TRBJ1-2, with TRBD1 identical over 9 bases. CDR3 length: 13 residues. V trimming: 5 bases; J trimming: 6 bases; junction bases outside the gene matches: 4. Per germline, CDR1 PRHDT and CDR2 FYEKMQ (reference sequence). The CDR3 loop reads CASSPRTGDGYTF. DNA of the CDR3: TGTGCCAGCAGCCCCCGGACAGGGGATGGCTACACCTTC. Full variable domain (missing parts from reference TRBV13 and TRBJ1-2): AAGVIQSPRHLIKEKRETATLKCYPIPRHDTVYWYQQGPGQDPQFLISFYEKMQSDKGSIPDRFSAQQFSDYHSELNMSSLELGDSALYFCASSPRTGDGYTFGSGTRLTVV.

The chain has TRBV10-1 and TRBJ2-7, with 11 bases matching TRBD2. Per the germline V gene, CDR1 is WNHNN and CDR2 is SYGVQD (reference sequence). V shed 3 bases and J 3 bases; nucleotides not matched to a gene: 1. The CDR3 is 14 residues long. CDR3 nucleotides: TGCGCCAGCAGTGAACTAGCGGGAGACTACGAGCAGTACTTC. The encoded protein is CASSELAGDYEQYF.

This clone has a handful of counts. The chain carries TRBV5-1 and TRBJ2-5, with D perhaps matching TRBD1 (6 bases). This CDR3 has 15 residues. Germline V gene sequence: CDR1 SGHRS, CDR2 YFSETQ. The V end was cut by 3 bases, the J end by 5 bases, with 17 bases between. The CDR3 here is CASSSFTGNRETQYF. CDR3 DNA: TGCGCCAGCAGCTCTTTTACAGGGAATAGGGAGACCCAGTACTTC.

This clone was counted a single time. The chain links TRBV6-4 to TRBJ2-2, with a weak D call TRBD2 (6 bases). The CDR3 contains 14 residues. The V and J ends lost 5 bases and 8 bases respectively, with 15 bases between them. Germline V CDR1 and CDR2: MRHNA, SNTAGT. The CDR3, as DNA: TGTGCCAGCAGTTCTGAAGTAGCGGCAGGGGAGCTGTTTTTT. Its protein product is CASSSEVAAGELFF.

This chain links TRBV6-5 with TRBJ2-5; no definite D call. TRBJ2-7 matches the DNA end more closely, so the J call is doubtful. The CDR3 consists of 15 residues. Germline V CDR1 and CDR2: MNHEY, SVGAGI. The CDR3 region is CASSYRHLSSYEQYF. CDR3 nucleotide sequence: TGTGCCAGCAGCTACAGACACCTCAGCTCCTACGAGCAGTACTTC.

The V and J genes are TRBV18 and TRBJ1-1; perhaps TRBD1 as D (6 bases). V lost 2 bases and J 0 bases, leaving 10 bases between the germline ends. The CDR3 sequence is 15 residues long. Germline loops: CDR1 KGHSH, CDR2 LQKENI. The CDR3 protein is CASSPGTTMNTEAFF. CDR3 DNA sequence: TGTGCCAGCTCACCAGGGACAACCATGAACACTGAAGCTTTCTTT.

The CDR3 nucleotides are TGCGCCAGCAGCCAGGGTCCGACTAGCAGTTACACCGGGGAGCTGTTTTTT. Translating gives CASSQGPTSSYTGELFF. The rearrangement uses TRBV5-1 and TRBJ2-2; TRBD2 aligns across 7 bases. Germline V gene data show CDR1 as SGHRS and CDR2 as YFSETQ. V lost 4 bases and J lost 3; bases outside the gene matches: 12. The length of the CDR3 is 17 residues.

V and J are TRBV25-1 and TRBJ2-5; 7 nucleotides align to TRBD1. CDR3 length equals 16 residues. The J segment lost 5 bases and the V segment lost 4 bases, leaving 13 bases of the junction unmatched. Germline V gene sequence: CDR1 MGHDK, CDR2 SYGVNS. The CDR3 bases are TGTGCCAGCAGTGCCTTACAGGGGAGTGGGTCGGAGACCCAGTACTTC. It is translated as CASSALQGSGSETQYF. The whole variable domain, remainder taken from reference TRBV25-1 and TRBJ2-5, is EADIYQTPRYLVIGTGKKITLECSQTMGHDKMYWYQQDPGMELHLIHYSYGVNSTEKGDLSSESTVSRIRTEHFPLTLESARPSHTSQYLCASSALQGSGSETQYFGPGTRLLVL.

The chain recombines TRBV7-2 with TRBJ2-2; TRBD1 might be the D (6 bases). The germline V and J ends were trimmed by 2 bases and 3 bases, with 13 bases remaining between them. Germline loops: CDR1 SGHTA, CDR2 FQGNSA. The CDR3 totals 16 residues. The CDR3 is CASSLTAGVYTGELFF. CDR3 bases: TGTGCCAGCAGCTTAACGGCAGGGGTATACACCGGGGAGCTGTTTTTT.